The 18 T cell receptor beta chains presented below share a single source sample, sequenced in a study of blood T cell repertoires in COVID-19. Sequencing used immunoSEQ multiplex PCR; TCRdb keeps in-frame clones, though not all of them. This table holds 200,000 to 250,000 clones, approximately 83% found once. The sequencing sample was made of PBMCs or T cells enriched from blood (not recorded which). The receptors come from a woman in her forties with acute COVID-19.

The CDR3 region is CASSAQGYNEQFF. DNA of the CDR3: TGTGCCAGCAGCGCACAGGGTTACAATGAGCAGTTCTTC. The rearrangement uses TRBV6-5 and TRBJ2-1; a weak D match, TRBD1 (6 bases). CDR3 length: 13 amino acids. Trimming pared 6 bases from V and 4 bases from J, leaving 10 bases between. The germline V gene has CDR1 MNHEY and CDR2 SVGAGI.

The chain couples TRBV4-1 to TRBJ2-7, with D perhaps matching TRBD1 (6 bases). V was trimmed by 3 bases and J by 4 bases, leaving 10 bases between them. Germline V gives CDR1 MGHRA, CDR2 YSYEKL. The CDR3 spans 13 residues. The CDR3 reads CASSQIQGYEQYF. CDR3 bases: TGCGCCAGCAGCCAGATACAGGGTTACGAGCAGTACTTC.

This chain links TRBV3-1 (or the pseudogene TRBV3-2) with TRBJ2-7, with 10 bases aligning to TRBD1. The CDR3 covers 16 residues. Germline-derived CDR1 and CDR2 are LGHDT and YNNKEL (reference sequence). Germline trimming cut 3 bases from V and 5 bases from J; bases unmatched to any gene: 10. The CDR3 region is CASSHGPGQGFHEQYF. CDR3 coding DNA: TGTGCCAGCAGCCACGGACCGGGACAGGGGTTCCACGAGCAGTACTTC.

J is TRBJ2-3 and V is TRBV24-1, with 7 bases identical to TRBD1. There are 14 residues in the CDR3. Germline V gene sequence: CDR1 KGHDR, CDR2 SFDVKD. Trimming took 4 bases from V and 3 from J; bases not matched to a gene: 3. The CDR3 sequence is CATSDLTGTDTQYF. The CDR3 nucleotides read TGTGCCACCAGTGACCTGACAGGGACAGATACGCAGTATTTT.

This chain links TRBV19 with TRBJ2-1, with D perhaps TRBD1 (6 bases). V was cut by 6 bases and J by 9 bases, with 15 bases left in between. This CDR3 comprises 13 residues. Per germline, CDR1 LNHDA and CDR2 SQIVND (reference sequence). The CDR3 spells CASSQGFQGEQFF. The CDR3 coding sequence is TGTGCCAGTAGCCAGGGGTTTCAGGGTGAGCAGTTCTTC.

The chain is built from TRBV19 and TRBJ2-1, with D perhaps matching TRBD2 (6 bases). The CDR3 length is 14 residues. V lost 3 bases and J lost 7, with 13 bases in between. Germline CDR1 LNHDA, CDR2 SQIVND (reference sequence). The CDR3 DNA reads TGTGCCAGTAGTATGGGACTCCCGGGGAATGAGCAGTTCTTC. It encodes CASSMGLPGNEQFF.

The CDR3 region is CASSLWAGRTEAFF. The CDR3 bases are TGTGCCAGCAGTTTATGGGCAGGGCGGACCGAAGCTTTCTTT. This chain uses TRBV27 with TRBJ1-1; the D gene is possibly TRBD1 (5 bases). The CDR3 totals 14 residues. V lost 1 base and J lost 8, with 14 bases in between. CDR1 MNHEY and CDR2 SMNVEV come from the germline V gene (reference sequence).

CDR3 DNA sequence: TGTGCCAGCAGTTTTGGGACAGGGGGCTATGGCTACACCTTC. Protein sequence: CASSFGTGGYGYTF. The chain joins TRBV28 to TRBJ1-2; TRBD1 aligns across 11 bases. The CDR3 is 14 amino acids. Germline V gives CDR1 MDHEN, CDR2 SYDVKM. V shed 3 bases, J shed 4 bases, and the junction held 1 base outside the gene matches.

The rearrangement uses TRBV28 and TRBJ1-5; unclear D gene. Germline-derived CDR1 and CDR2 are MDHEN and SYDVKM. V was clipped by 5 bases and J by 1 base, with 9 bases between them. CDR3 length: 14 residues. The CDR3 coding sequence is TGTGCCAGCAGTCCCTCCCCGAGCAATCAGCCCCAGCATTTT. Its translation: CASSPSPSNQPQHF. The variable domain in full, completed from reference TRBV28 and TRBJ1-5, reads DVKVTQSSRYLVKRTGEKVFLECVQDMDHENMFWYRQDPGLGLRLIYFSYDVKMKEKGDIPEGYSVSREKKERFSLILESASTNQTSMYLCASSPSPSNQPQHFGDGTRLSIL.

The CDR3 DNA sequence: TGTGCCAGCAGCTTAGACTTGCCGTCCGGGCAGTACTTC. It is translated as CASSLDLPSGQYF. The rearrangement links TRBV7-2 to TRBJ2-7; D uncertain. The CDR3 totals 13 residues. The V end lost 1 base, the J end lost 9 bases, and 13 bases lay between the germline ends. In germline, CDR1 is SGHTA, CDR2 FQGNSA.

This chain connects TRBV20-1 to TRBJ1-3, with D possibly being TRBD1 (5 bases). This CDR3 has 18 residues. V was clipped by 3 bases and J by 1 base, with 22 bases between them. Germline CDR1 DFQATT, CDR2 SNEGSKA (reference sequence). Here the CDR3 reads CSASFGTPGWGSGNTIYF. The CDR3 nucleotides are TGCAGTGCTAGTTTCGGGACTCCGGGATGGGGTTCTGGAAACACCATATATTTT.

The CDR3 DNA is TGTGCCAGCAGTGAAAGAGCCACCAATTCACCCCTCCACTTT. Translating gives CASSERATNSPLHF. The genes are TRBV25-1 and TRBJ1-6; D is unresolved. The V end was cut by 2 bases, the J end by 7 bases, with 9 bases between. The CDR3 is 14 amino acids. Germline V lookup: CDR1 MGHDK, CDR2 SYGVNS. The full variable domain, its missing parts supplied by reference TRBV25-1 and TRBJ1-6, is EADIYQTPRYLVIGTGKKITLECSQTMGHDKMYWYQQDPGMELHLIHYSYGVNSTEKGDLSSESTVSRIRTEHFPLTLESARPSHTSQYLCASSERATNSPLHFGNGTRLTVT.

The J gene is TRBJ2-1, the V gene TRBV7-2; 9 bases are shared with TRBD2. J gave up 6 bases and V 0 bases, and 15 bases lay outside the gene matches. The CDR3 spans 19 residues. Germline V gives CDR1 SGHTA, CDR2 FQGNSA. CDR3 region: CASSLALWDLAGGANEQFF. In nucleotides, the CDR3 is TGTGCCAGCAGCTTAGCCCTCTGGGACTTGGCGGGAGGGGCCAATGAGCAGTTCTTC. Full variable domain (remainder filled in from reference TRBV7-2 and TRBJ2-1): GAGVSQSPSNKVTEKGKDVELRCDPISGHTALYWYRQSLGQGLEFLIYFQGNSAPDKSGLPSDRFSAERTGGSVSTLTIQRTQQEDSAVYLCASSLALWDLAGGANEQFFGPGTRLTVL.

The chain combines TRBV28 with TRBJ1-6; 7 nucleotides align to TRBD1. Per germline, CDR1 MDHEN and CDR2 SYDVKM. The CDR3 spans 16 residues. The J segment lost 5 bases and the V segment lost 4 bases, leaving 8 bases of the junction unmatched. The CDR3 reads CASSSPSGTDNSPLHF. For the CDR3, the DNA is TGTGCCAGCAGTTCCCCCTCCGGGACAGATAATTCACCCCTCCACTTT.

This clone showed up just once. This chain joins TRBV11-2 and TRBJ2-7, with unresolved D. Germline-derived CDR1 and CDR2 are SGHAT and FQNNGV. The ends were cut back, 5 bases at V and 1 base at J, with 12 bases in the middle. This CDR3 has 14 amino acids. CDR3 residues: CASSPSRFSYEQYF. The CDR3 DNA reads TGTGCCAGCAGCCCAAGCAGGTTTTCCTACGAGCAGTACTTC.

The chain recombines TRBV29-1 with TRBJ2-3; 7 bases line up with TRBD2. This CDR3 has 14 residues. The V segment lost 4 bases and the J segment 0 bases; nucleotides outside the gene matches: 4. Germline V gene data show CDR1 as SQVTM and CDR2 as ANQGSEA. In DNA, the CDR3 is TGCAGCGTTGCACTAGCGTCTAGCACAGATACGCAGTATTTT. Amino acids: CSVALASSTDTQYF.

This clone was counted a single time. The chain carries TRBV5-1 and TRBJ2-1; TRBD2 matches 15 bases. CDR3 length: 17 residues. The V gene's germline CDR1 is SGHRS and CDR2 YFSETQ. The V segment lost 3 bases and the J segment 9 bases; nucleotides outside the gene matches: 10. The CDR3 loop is CASSSTGTSGRLGEQFF. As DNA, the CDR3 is TGCGCCAGCAGCTCAACAGGGACTAGCGGGAGGTTAGGTGAGCAGTTCTTC.

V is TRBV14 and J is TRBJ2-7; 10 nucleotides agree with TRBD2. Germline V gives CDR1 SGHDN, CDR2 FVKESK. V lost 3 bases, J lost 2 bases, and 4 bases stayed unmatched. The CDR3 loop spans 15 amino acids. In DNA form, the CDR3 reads TGTGCCAGCAGCCATGCCCTAGCGGGAGCCTACGAGCAGTACTTC. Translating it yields CASSHALAGAYEQYF.